The source of this T cell receptor (beta chain) is a study of blood T cell repertoires in COVID-19. About the research overall: Samples came from the United States, Italy and Spain, spanning acute and convalescent COVID-19. T cells, B-cell-depleted T cells, or PBMCs supplied cDNA or gDNA.

Two consecutive negative NP/OP PCR tests, clearance, or resolved symptoms defined Cohort 3 recovery. Clones were sequenced by immunoSEQ multiplex PCR, and TCRdb holds only the in-frame ones, with some missing. The profile covers about 270,000 clones, with just under 90% appearing a single time and 1.5% to 2% taken by the ten largest. This clonotype originated in an older woman who had recovered from COVID-19. The sample taken for sequencing was PBMCs or T cells enriched from blood (not recorded which).

CDR3 nucleotides: TGTGCCAGCAGCCCCCGACAGGGGATGGACGAGACCCAGTACTTC. It translates to CASSPRQGMDETQYF. The rearrangement uses TRBV5-4 and TRBJ2-5, with 8 bases lining up with TRBD1. The CDR3 consists of 15 residues. Germline V CDR1 and CDR2: SGHNT, YYREEE (reference sequence). Trimming cost V 4 bases and J 5 bases; bases outside gene matches: 10.